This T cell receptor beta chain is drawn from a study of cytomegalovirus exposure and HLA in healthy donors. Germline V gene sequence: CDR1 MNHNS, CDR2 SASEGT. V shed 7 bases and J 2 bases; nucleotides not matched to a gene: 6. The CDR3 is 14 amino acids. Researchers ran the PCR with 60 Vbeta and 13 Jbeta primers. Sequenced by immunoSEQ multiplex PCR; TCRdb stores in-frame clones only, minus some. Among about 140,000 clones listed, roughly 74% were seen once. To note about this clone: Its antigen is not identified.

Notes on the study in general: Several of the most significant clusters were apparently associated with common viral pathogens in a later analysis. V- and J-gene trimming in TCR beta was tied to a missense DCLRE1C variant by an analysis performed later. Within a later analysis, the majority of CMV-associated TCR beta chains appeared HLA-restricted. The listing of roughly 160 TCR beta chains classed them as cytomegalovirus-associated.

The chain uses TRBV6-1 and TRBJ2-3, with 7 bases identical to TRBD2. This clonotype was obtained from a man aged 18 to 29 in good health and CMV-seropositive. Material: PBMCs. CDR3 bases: TGTGCCAGCACCGAGGGAGGGATCACAGATACGCAGTATTTT. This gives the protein CASTEGGITDTQYF.